These 22 T cell receptor beta chains share one sample of origin, sequenced in a study of shared clonotypes between healthy human individuals. The protocol was immunoSEQ multiplex PCR, while the TCRdb copy is restricted to in-frame clones and leaves out a portion. The sample yields around 700,000 clones, 55% to 85% seen once. The sequenced sample was memory CD4+ T cells sorted from blood. The subset: CD45RA-negative fraction. These receptors all come from a woman in her 30s in good health.

The chain carries TRBV5-8 and TRBJ2-5, with TRBD2 matching over 9 bases. This CDR3 contains 15 residues. Germline loops: CDR1 SGHTS, CDR2 YDEGEE. After removal of 2 bases from V and 5 bases from J, the junction contained 7 bases not matched to a gene. The chain's CDR3 is CASSFGGRAFETQYF. Written as DNA, the CDR3 is TGTGCCAGCAGCTTCGGCGGGAGGGCCTTTGAGACCCAGTACTTC. Based on the CDR3 plus reference TRBV5-8 and TRBJ2-5, the full variable domain is EAGVTQSPTHLIKTRGQQATLRCSPISGHTSVYWYQQALGLGLQFLLWYDEGEERNRGNFPPRFSGRQFPNYSSELNVNALELEDSALYLCASSFGGRAFETQYFGPGTRLLVL.

The V and J genes are TRBV28 and TRBJ1-6, with D possibly matching TRBD1 (5 bases). The CDR3 sequence is 13 residues long. Germline CDR1 MDHEN, CDR2 SYDVKM. Trimming pared 6 bases from V and 7 bases from J, leaving 10 bases between. CDR3 coding DNA: TGTGCCAGCAGCCGGACAACAAATTCACCCCTCCACTTT. It is translated as CASSRTTNSPLHF.

CDR3 region: CAISEEKGPSTDTQYF. The CDR3 DNA reads TGTGCCATCAGTGAGGAAAAGGGTCCTAGCACAGATACGCAGTATTTT. The chain has TRBV10-3 and TRBJ2-3; D is uncertain. Trimming left V 2 bases short and J 0 bases short, with 12 bases between. Germline assignment: CDR1 ENHRY and CDR2 SYGVKD. This CDR3 has 16 residues.

The J gene is TRBJ2-7, the V gene TRBV2; D is uncertain. From germline, CDR1 is SNHLY and CDR2 FYNNEI. V was pared by 4 bases and J by 0 bases, with 10 bases between. The CDR3 runs 14 residues. The DNA for the CDR3 is TGTGCCAGCAGTGCATTGGCCAACTCCTACGAGCAGTACTTC. Translation gives CASSALANSYEQYF.

The chain employs TRBV10-1 and TRBJ2-2; D uncertain. Germline V gene data show CDR1 as WNHNN and CDR2 as SYGVQD (reference sequence). The CDR3 consists of 18 residues. V was clipped by 0 bases and J by 6 bases, with 20 bases between them. Here the CDR3 DNA reads TGCGCCAGCAGTGAGTCGACGCGTGGGGAAGGCGGCGCCGGGGAGCTGTTTTTT. Translation: CASSESTRGEGGAGELFF.

In its sample, this clone was seen a few times. The chain uses TRBV2 and TRBJ1-3; TRBD1 might be the D (5 bases). Germline loops: CDR1 SNHLY, CDR2 FYNNEI. This CDR3 is 18 amino acids long. Trimming removed 5 bases at V and 0 bases at J, with 20 bases between. CDR3 sequence (DNA): TGTGCCAGCAGTATGGGGGGGACCGGACGGATCTCTGGAAACACCATATATTTT. Translated: CASSMGGTGRISGNTIYF.

The V call is TRBV28, the J call TRBJ2-3, with TRBD1 matching 9 bases. The CDR3 spans 16 residues. V shed 7 bases and J 0 bases; nucleotides not matched to a gene: 8. The germline V gene has CDR1 MDHEN and CDR2 SYDVKM. CDR3 protein: CASTPAGTGSTDTQYF. DNA of the CDR3: TGTGCCAGCACCCCGGCCGGGACAGGGAGCACAGATACGCAGTATTTT.

This clone was seen a handful of times. The chain recombines TRBV18 with TRBJ1-1, with 11 bases identical to TRBD1. CDR1 is KGHSH, CDR2 LQKENI, per germline. Unmatched junction bases numbered 1, after V lost 3 bases and J lost 4 bases. CDR3 length equals 14 residues. CDR3 amino acids: CASSPGQGATEAFF. Here the CDR3 DNA reads TGTGCCAGCTCACCCGGACAGGGGGCCACTGAAGCTTTCTTT.

This clone has a handful of counts. The J gene is TRBJ2-2, the V gene TRBV19; D remains ambiguous. This CDR3 has 14 amino acids. Trimming stripped 4 bases from V and 6 bases from J, with 12 bases between. Germline loops: CDR1 LNHDA, CDR2 SQIVND (reference sequence). The CDR3 bases are TGTGCCAGTAGTACTAGGGCAAGGTCCGGGGAGCTGTTTTTT. This encodes CASSTRARSGELFF.

This clone was seen more than once but under ten times. The CDR3 DNA is TGCAGCGTTGAAAGGTCTAGCGGGAGTAATGAGCAGTTCTTC. It codes for CSVERSSGSNEQFF. This chain uses TRBV29-1 with TRBJ2-1, with 10 bases fitting TRBD2. This CDR3 region has 14 residues. CDR1 and CDR2 (germline): SQVTM, ANQGSEA. The V and J ends lost 2 bases and 7 bases, in that order; junction bases with no gene match: 5.

This chain uses TRBV6-5 with TRBJ1-2, with 8 bases that match TRBD1. CDR3 size: 14 residues. Germline CDR1 MNHEY, CDR2 SVGAGI. The ends lost 5 bases at V and 1 base at J; junction bases unmatched: 3. The DNA for the CDR3 is TGTGCCAGCAGTAGGACAGGGAGTAACTATGGCTACACCTTC. It encodes CASSRTGSNYGYTF.

The V and J genes are TRBV5-4 and TRBJ2-2; D perhaps matches TRBD1 (6 bases). V was clipped by 1 base and J by 2 bases, with 9 bases between them. CDR3 length: 15 residues. The germline V gene has CDR1 SGHNT and CDR2 YYREEE (reference sequence). The CDR3 coding sequence is TGTGCCAGCAGCTTGACCAGGGGCAACACCGGGGAGCTGTTTTTT. It specifies CASSLTRGNTGELFF. The whole variable domain, filled in from reference TRBV5-4 and TRBJ2-2, reads ETGVTQSPTHLIKTRGQQVTLRCSSQSGHNTVSWYQQALGQGPQFIFQYYREEENGRGNFPPRFSGLQFPNYSSELNVNALELDDSALYLCASSLTRGNTGELFFGEGSRLTVL.

With regard to this clone: Other DNA sequences in the sample encode the same CDR3. The chain recombines TRBV4-1 with TRBJ2-2; tentative D call: TRBD1 (5 bases). The germline V and J ends were trimmed by 1 base and 3 bases, with 6 bases remaining between them. Germline CDR1 and CDR2: MGHRA and YSYEKL. This CDR3 is built from 14 residues. The CDR3 DNA follows: TGCGCCAGCAGCCAAGGGGGCGACACCGGGGAGCTGTTTTTT. Translating it yields CASSQGGDTGELFF.

The CDR3 loop reads CASSLKGAYEQYF. In DNA form, the CDR3 reads TGTGCCAGCAGTTTAAAAGGAGCCTACGAGCAGTACTTC. The J gene is TRBJ2-7, the V gene TRBV27; D call uncertain. The CDR3 is 13 amino acids. Trimming stripped 2 bases from V and 2 bases from J, with 7 bases between. In germline, CDR1 is MNHEY, CDR2 SMNVEV (reference sequence).

This clone was counted between two and nine times. The V call is TRBV2, the J call TRBJ1-1; D unresolved. V was cut by 6 bases and J by 7 bases, with 12 bases left in between. The germline gives CDR1 SNHLY, CDR2 FYNNEI. The CDR3 loop spans 12 amino acids. CDR3 protein: CASSPQRGEAFF. CDR3 in DNA: TGTGCCAGCAGCCCTCAGAGAGGTGAAGCTTTCTTT.

The J gene is TRBJ2-1, the V gene TRBV7-9; 8 bases align to TRBD2. The CDR3 is 15 residues long. V lost 5 bases, J lost 14 bases, and 17 bases stayed unmatched. The germline gives CDR1 SEHNR, CDR2 FQNEAQ (reference sequence). The CDR3 region is CASSPGGRKASREFF. CDR3 in DNA: TGTGCCAGCAGCCCGGGGGGGCGGAAGGCCTCTAGGGAGTTCTTC.

The V call is TRBV28, the J call TRBJ2-1; TRBD2 matches at 7 bases. With V trimmed by 3 bases and J by 0 bases, 2 bases remained unmatched. The CDR3 runs 15 residues. Germline CDR1 MDHEN, CDR2 SYDVKM. DNA for the CDR3: TGTGCCAGCAGTTTTAGCGGGTACTCCTACAATGAGCAGTTCTTC. Amino acid sequence: CASSFSGYSYNEQFF.

The chain combines TRBV5-1 with TRBJ2-2; TRBD2 matches at 14 bases. The CDR3 extends over 17 amino acids. Germline trimming cut 7 bases from V and 4 bases from J; bases unmatched to any gene: 9. From germline, CDR1 is SGHRS and CDR2 YFSETQ. In DNA form, the CDR3 reads TGCGCCAGCGGAAGACTAGCGGGAGGGCCGTCCACCGGGGAGCTGTTTTTT. Translated, it gives CASGRLAGGPSTGELFF.

The rearrangement uses TRBV27 and TRBJ2-5; 15 bases are a match to TRBD2. Trimming removed 6 bases from V and 4 bases from J; junction bases left unmatched: 18. The CDR3 is 20 amino acids. Per germline, CDR1 MNHEY and CDR2 SMNVEV (reference sequence). The CDR3 DNA reads TGTGCCAGCAGGTCACAGGGGAAGGGGACTAGCGGGAGGAGGGGAGAGACCCAGTACTTC. Translation: CASRSQGKGTSGRRGETQYF.

At least ten counts were recorded for this clone. CDR3: CASSQSGTLGEPQHF. The DNA for the CDR3 is TGCGCCAGCAGCCAATCCGGGACCTTAGGGGAGCCCCAGCATTTT. The chain employs TRBV4-1 and TRBJ1-5; possible D gene TRBD1, 5 bases. V was cut by 2 bases and J by 8 bases, with 16 bases left in between. The CDR3 extends over 15 amino acids. From germline, CDR1 is MGHRA and CDR2 YSYEKL.

The genes are TRBV7-2 and TRBJ1-1; 8 bases agree with TRBD1. The CDR3 covers 16 residues. With 1 base clipped from V and 0 bases from J, the junction kept 4 bases outside the gene matches. The germline V gene has CDR1 SGHTA and CDR2 FQGNSA. CDR3: CASSLEGQAMNTEAFF. As DNA, the CDR3 is TGTGCCAGCAGCTTAGAGGGACAGGCGATGAACACTGAAGCTTTCTTT.

The rearrangement uses TRBV28 and TRBJ1-2, with D possibly TRBD1 on 6 matching bases. The CDR3 length is 15 residues. V lost 2 bases, J lost 4 bases, and 14 bases lay in between. Germline CDR1 is MDHEN and CDR2 is SYDVKM. The CDR3 region is CASSLIWGPGYGYTF. The DNA for the CDR3 is TGTGCCAGCAGTTTAATTTGGGGGCCTGGCTATGGCTACACCTTC.